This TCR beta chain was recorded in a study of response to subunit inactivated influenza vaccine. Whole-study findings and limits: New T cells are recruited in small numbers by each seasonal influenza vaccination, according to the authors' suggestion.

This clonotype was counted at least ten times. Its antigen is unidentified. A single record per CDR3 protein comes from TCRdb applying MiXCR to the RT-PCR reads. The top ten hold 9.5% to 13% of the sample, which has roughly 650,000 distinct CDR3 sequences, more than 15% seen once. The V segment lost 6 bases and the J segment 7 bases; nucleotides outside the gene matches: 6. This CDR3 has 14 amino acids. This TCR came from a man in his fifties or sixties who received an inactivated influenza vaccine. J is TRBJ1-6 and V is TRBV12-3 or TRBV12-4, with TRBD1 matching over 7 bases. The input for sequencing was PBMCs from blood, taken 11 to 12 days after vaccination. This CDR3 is CASRMGTANSPLHF. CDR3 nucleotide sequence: TGTGCCAGCAGAATGGGGACAGCGAATTCACCCCTCCACTTT.